The entry below describes one T cell receptor (beta chain). This specimen belongs to a study of T cell responses to AZD1222 COVID-19 vaccine. Second-dose schedules of about 4 or about 12 weeks were combined. Sequenced by immunoSEQ multiplex PCR; TCRdb stores in-frame clones only, minus some. The table lists around 120,000 clones, approximately 86% of them singletons. There are 14 residues in the CDR3. V was trimmed by 7 bases and J by 0 bases, leaving 12 bases between them. From germline, CDR1 is LNHDA and CDR2 SQIVND (reference sequence). The source of this sequence is an adult who received the AZD1222 COVID-19 vaccine. This sequence joins TRBV19 and TRBJ1-2, with a weak D call TRBD1 (6 bases). This specimen consisted of peripheral blood, obtained 28 days after the second AZD1222 dose. CDR3 loop: CASNPQGANYGYTF. CDR3 coding DNA: TGTGCCAGTAACCCACAGGGAGCTAACTATGGCTACACCTTC.